This T cell receptor beta chain emerged from a study of T cell responses to AZD1222 COVID-19 vaccine. General study findings and limits: Nearly half of the spike-specific TCRs reportedly recognize variant regions that carry no mutations. Once two AZD1222 doses were given, Spike-specific TCR breadth and depth went up.

On this clone itself: Its antigen is still unknown.

Data came from immunoSEQ multiplex PCR; TCRdb stores just in-frame clones and leaves some out. The table includes around 140,000 clones, roughly 90% detected once. The source of this sequence is an adult in good health. The sequences come from peripheral blood, collected on day 0 of AZD1222 vaccination.

CDR3 amino acids: CASSPLGAGNTGELFF. The CDR3 nucleotides are TGTGCCAGCTCACCCCTTGGGGCGGGGAACACCGGGGAGCTGTTTTTT. V and J are TRBV18 and TRBJ2-2; D possibly uses TRBD1 or TRBD2 (5 bases each). V lost 3 bases and J lost 1, with 12 bases in between. CDR3 length: 16 amino acids. Germline CDR1 and CDR2: KGHSH and LQKENI.